This is a list of T cell receptor beta chains from one sample in a study of blood T cell repertoires in COVID-19. Generated by immunoSEQ multiplex PCR, the TCRdb table keeps only in-frame clones and is missing some. Among a few hundred thousand clones listed, about 88% were seen once. Sample: PBMCs or T cells enriched from blood (not recorded which). Receptors originate from a woman aged 45-59 years who had recovered from COVID-19. The CDR3 runs from the conserved cysteine through the conserved F or W. The size field is filled for only some rows; it gives once, few, many or a size class.

abundance	v_gene	j_gene	CDR3aa
-	TRBV3-1/TRBV3-2	TRBJ2-1	CASSLPRERMDEQFF
-	TRBV6-1	TRBJ2-7	CASSEASVLGRQYF
-	TRBV7-9	TRBJ1-4	CASSPQGAGNEKLFF
-	TRBV7-8	TRBJ1-1	CASSSGRGGTEAFF
-	TRBV7-2	TRBJ1-1	CASILGDSSVGARNTEAFF
-	TRBV18	TRBJ1-1	CASSPGGLNTEAFF
-	TRBV2	TRBJ2-1	CASETGLQNEQFF
-	TRBV9	TRBJ1-2	CASSGNRAGYTF
-	TRBV2	TRBJ1-3	CASSGQLLGNTIYF
-	TRBV5-1	TRBJ1-2	CASSLATGYGYTF
-	TRBV7-2	TRBJ2-7	CASRREPVNEQYF
-	TRBV28	TRBJ2-7	CASSTGGYEQYF
-	TRBV7-2	TRBJ1-6	CASSLYRAGSPLHF
-	TRBV11-2	TRBJ1-2	CASSLDQGGGNYGYTF
-	TRBV9	TRBJ2-2	CASSVATSGLNAGELFF
-	TRBV6-5	TRBJ1-5	CASNWDRNSNQPQHF
once	TRBV7-2	TRBJ1-1	CASSLVVGGEAFF
-	TRBV11-2	TRBJ2-5	CASSLGLTEQETQYF
-	TRBV29-1	TRBJ2-1	CSAPGGYNEQFF
-	TRBV4-2	TRBJ1-1	CASSQVFEGGTEAFF
-	TRBV9	TRBJ1-1	CASSGTGGDEAFF
few	TRBV6-2/TRBV6-3	TRBJ2-7	CASSYYRGAYEQYF
-	TRBV19	TRBJ1-4	CASSNSRDTKFREKLFF
-	TRBV5-1	TRBJ1-2	CASSLEGALGGYTF
-	TRBV2	TRBJ2-5	CASRRDRGHETQYF
-	TRBV6-5	TRBJ2-1	CASSMGQGIYNEQFF
once	TRBV28	TRBJ1-5	CASSPRTGSLSQHF
-	TRBV30	TRBJ2-1	CAWSLGLAGLGEQFF
-	TRBV6-5	TRBJ2-7	CASSYSRTGGYEQYF
-	TRBV11-2	TRBJ2-2	CASSFPGGSMAGELFF
-	TRBV4-2	TRBJ2-7	CASSQGASGSSYEQYF
few	TRBV5-5	TRBJ2-7	CASSGGPTGGRYEQYF
-	TRBV7-2	TRBJ2-2	CASSSQGALNTGELFF
-	TRBV9	TRBJ1-2	CASSVGGSYGYTF
-	TRBV11-2	TRBJ2-3	CASSDLRTASDTQYF
-	TRBV3-1/TRBV3-2	TRBJ1-3	CASSRQGEGNTIYF
-	TRBV6-2/TRBV6-3	TRBJ2-7	CASSSRNTGTKVFHEQYF
-	TRBV7-2	TRBJ1-2	CASRTGTDYGYTF
-	TRBV18	TRBJ1-1	CASSPPSGRGDTEAFF
few	TRBV10-3	TRBJ1-3	CATKTVTGNTIYF
-	TRBV5-1	TRBJ1-1	CASSPTGLEGTEAFF
-	TRBV5-4	TRBJ2-2	CASRTSPSTGELFF
-	TRBV5-6	TRBJ1-3	CASSLVGRSPRNTIYF
-	TRBV24-1	TRBJ2-6	CALVPLAVHSGANVLTF
-	TRBV4-3	TRBJ1-2	CASSPLRGDGYTF
-	TRBV10-1	TRBJ2-7	CASSESGTGRDEQYF
-	TRBV30	TRBJ2-3	CAWSGQSTDTQYF
-	TRBV9	TRBJ1-6	CASSVVGPPSYNSPLHF
-	TRBV24-1	TRBJ2-1	CATSVGQGAYNEQFF
once	TRBV24-1	TRBJ2-2	CATSDPPGGGDLNTGELFF
-	TRBV18	TRBJ2-1	CASSPPGAGGWVEQFF
-	TRBV6-2/TRBV6-3	TRBJ1-2	CASSYGTPNYGYTF
-	TRBV7-9	TRBJ1-1	CASSAVQGLNTGAFF
once	TRBV5-1	TRBJ2-7	CASSLSSTDYEQYF
-	TRBV29-1	TRBJ2-5	CSDGQQETQYF
-	TRBV15	TRBJ1-3	CATSRDSQGGNTIYF
-	TRBV5-1	TRBJ2-7	CASRARDYEQYF